In this sample, the clone carrying this T cell receptor (beta chain) turned up a few times. The antigen is undetermined. Only CD45RO-negative cells positively selected for CCR7 counted as naive CD8 cells, so terminally differentiated effector memory CD45RA+ cells were excluded. Measured with immunoSEQ multiplex PCR; TCRdb has only the in-frame clones, and not every one. The data hold 1.5 million to 2.5 million clones, with about 95% observed a single time. These data originate in a study of shared clonotypes between healthy human individuals. Notes on the study in general: Memory subsets generally showed smaller estimated richness than naive subsets did.

Germline V gene data show CDR1 as GTSNPN and CDR2 as SVGIG (reference sequence). The V and J ends lost 1 base and 5 bases respectively, with 11 bases between them. The CDR3 length is 13 residues. The clonotype comes from a man aged 18 to 30 in good health. The rearrangement uses TRBV30 and TRBJ1-1, with D unresolved. The sample was naive CD8+ T cells sorted from blood. As DNA, the CDR3 is TGTGCCTGGAGTGGGGTCACAGAGACTGAAGCTTTCTTT. Translated: CAWSGVTETEAFF.